This T cell receptor (beta chain) was captured in a study of blood T cell repertoires in COVID-19. Study in general: T cells, B-cell-depleted T cells, or PBMCs provided the cDNA or gDNA that served as material.

V was pared by 2 bases and J by 8 bases, with 21 bases between. The CDR3 is made up of 17 amino acids. From germline, CDR1 is SGHAT and CDR2 FQNNGV. Some clones are missing from TCRdb's copy, which holds only in-frame ones; the method was immunoSEQ multiplex PCR. The sample records 150,000 to 200,000 clones, around 80% being singletons. Across about two dozen US areas, participants ranged in age from roughly 18 to 95 years. Material: PBMCs or T cells enriched from blood (not recorded which). The sequence came from a woman aged 55-75 years who had recovered from COVID-19. V usage is TRBV11-2 and J usage is TRBJ1-4, with D unresolved. The CDR3 bases are TGTGCCAGCAGCTTATCCCGCGTCCGGGGAGTGGGAGAAAAACTGTTTTTT. It yields the protein CASSLSRVRGVGEKLFF.